This T cell receptor beta chain was sequenced in a study of T cell changes during pregnancy in multiple sclerosis. Assay: immunoSEQ multiplex PCR; the TCRdb copy retains only in-frame clones and omits some. This table has just under 50,000 clones, less than 95% appearing once. Germline V lookup: CDR1 LGHNT, CDR2 FRNRAP. The CDR3 is 15 amino acids. Unmatched junction bases numbered 2, after V lost 3 bases and J lost 1 base. The chain links TRBV12-5 to TRBJ2-2, with TRBD1 matching 7 bases. This receptor was identified in a female donor with multiple sclerosis, enrolled in a pregnancy study. The specimen was CD4+ T cells from peripheral blood mononuclear cells, collected in the third trimester of pregnancy. The CDR3 loop is CASGFGTENTGELFF. The CDR3 coding sequence is TGTGCTAGTGGTTTTGGGACAGAGAACACCGGGGAGCTGTTTTTT.